The 23 T cell receptor beta chains given below trace back to one sample, sequenced in a study of breast tumors, draining lymph nodes, adjacent tissues. TCRdb itself ran the multiplex PCR reads through MiXCR, one entry per CDR3 protein. The data show fewer than 200,000 distinct CDR3 sequences, 33% seen once. The lymph nodes were axillary draining lymph nodes from breast cancer patients. Sequenced material: axillary lymph node tissue. The origin of the receptors is a female donor with breast cancer. Some clones in this sample may be carry-over from other donors' samples.

The V and J genes are TRBV9 and TRBJ1-4; D not certain. The CDR3 is 15 residues long. V was pared by 3 bases and J by 5 bases, with 14 bases between. CDR1 and CDR2 from the germline V gene are SGDLS and YYNGEE. Here the CDR3 reads CASSAPIAGNEKLFF. In DNA form, the CDR3 reads TGTGCCAGCAGCGCTCCAATAGCGGGGAATGAAAAACTGTTTTTT. Complete variable domain (other parts from reference TRBV9 and TRBJ1-4): DSGVTQTPKHLITATGQRVTLRCSPRSGDLSVYWYQQSLDQGLQFLIQYYNGEERAKGNILERFSAQQFPDLHSELNLSSLELGDSALYFCASSAPIAGNEKLFFGSGTQLSVL.

Regarding this clonotype: A read error may explain this, as a much larger clone is one base away. V and J are TRBV19 and TRBJ2-1; 9 nucleotides match TRBD2. V lost 8 bases, J lost 4 bases, and 9 bases stayed unmatched. This CDR3 has 15 amino acids. In germline, CDR1 is LNHDA, CDR2 SQIVND (reference sequence). The CDR3 reads CASGRASGNYNEQFF. For the CDR3, the DNA is TGTGCCAGTGGTAGGGCTAGCGGGAATTACAATGAGCAGTTCTTC.

This clonotype came up a few times. This chain joins TRBV20-1 and TRBJ1-1; a possible D gene is TRBD1 (5 bases). The CDR3 sequence is 14 residues long. Trimming pared 1 base from V and 6 bases from J, leaving 15 bases between. Germline values: CDR1 DFQATT, CDR2 SNEGSKA (reference sequence). CDR3 nucleotide sequence: TGCAGTGCTAGAGGCAGGGACGATTTTTCTGAAGCTTTCTTT. Residues: CSARGRDDFSEAFF.

This clonotype was observed a handful of times. A much larger clone is a single base away; this may be a read error. The V and J genes are TRBV12-3 or TRBV12-4 and TRBJ1-5; 7 positions agree with TRBD1. J gave up 7 bases and V 3 bases, and 6 bases lay outside the gene matches. The CDR3 contains 14 residues. CDR3 amino acids: CASSFVQGGQPQHF. CDR3 DNA sequence: TGTGCCAGCAGTTTCGTGCAGGGGGGCCAGCCCCAGCATTTT.

This clonotype was observed many times. CDR3 region: CASRFPASGGAASYEQYF. The CDR3 bases are TGTGCCAGCCGTTTTCCGGCTAGCGGGGGGGCCGCGTCCTACGAGCAGTACTTC. The chain carries TRBV6-1 and TRBJ2-7; 12 positions match TRBD2. The trim removed 8 bases at V and 1 base at J, leaving 15 bases unmatched. The CDR3 is made up of 18 amino acids. Germline lookup yields CDR1 MNHNS and CDR2 SASEGT.

This clonotype was observed at least ten times. This chain uses TRBV20-1 with TRBJ2-1, with 11 bases fitting TRBD2. Germline CDR1 is DFQATT and CDR2 is SNEGSKA (reference sequence). V gave up 0 bases and J gave up 4 bases; unmatched junction bases: 2. This CDR3 has 15 residues. The CDR3 sequence is CSAREGTSGYNEQFF. The CDR3 bases are TGCAGTGCTAGAGAAGGGACTAGCGGTTACAATGAGCAGTTCTTC.

In its sample, this clonotype was seen many times. The J gene is TRBJ1-4, the V gene TRBV3-1; 8 bases line up with TRBD1. From germline, CDR1 is LGHDT and CDR2 YNNKEL (reference sequence). V dropped 4 bases and J dropped 8; count of bases not matched to a gene: 6. CDR3 size: 14 residues. Here the CDR3 reads CASSPRQGNEKLFF. CDR3 DNA: TGTGCCAGCAGCCCCCGACAGGGGAACGAAAAACTGTTTTTT.

V is TRBV20-1 and J is TRBJ1-2, with TRBD1 matching over 10 bases. Germline CDR1 is DFQATT and CDR2 is SNEGSKA (reference sequence). J gave up 6 bases and V 6 bases, and 13 bases lay outside the gene matches. This CDR3 region has 15 residues. This CDR3 reads CSAWGRTGTGDGYTF. The CDR3 DNA reads TGCAGTGCCTGGGGGCGGACCGGGACAGGGGATGGCTACACCTTC.

This rearrangement joins TRBV20-1 to TRBJ2-3, with D perhaps TRBD2 (5 bases). The V and J ends lost 6 bases and 0 bases respectively, with 19 bases between them. Germline V gives CDR1 DFQATT, CDR2 SNEGSKA (reference sequence). CDR3 size: 16 residues. For the CDR3, the DNA is TGCAGTGCCATGGACTTCGGACTTTCTAGCACAGATACGCAGTATTTT. As protein: CSAMDFGLSSTDTQYF.

The V call is TRBV7-8, the J call TRBJ1-6; 7 bases agree with TRBD1. Trimming removed 1 base from V and 3 bases from J; junction bases left unmatched: 3. Germline V gene sequence: CDR1 SGHVS, CDR2 FQNEAQ. This CDR3 spans 16 amino acids. As DNA, the CDR3 is TGTGCCAGCAGCTTAGTGCAGGGGGGCTATAATTCACCCCTCCACTTT. Amino acid sequence: CASSLVQGGYNSPLHF.

This clonotype occurred many times. The chain is built from TRBV9 and TRBJ2-1; D call uncertain. The germline gives CDR1 SGDLS, CDR2 YYNGEE. The CDR3 extends over 12 amino acids. V lost 3 bases and J 3 bases, leaving 4 bases between the germline ends. For the CDR3, the DNA is TGTGCCAGCAGCGCCGACTACAATGAGCAGTTCTTC. Residues: CASSADYNEQFF. Based on the CDR3 plus reference TRBV9 and TRBJ2-1, the full variable domain is DSGVTQTPKHLITATGQRVTLRCSPRSGDLSVYWYQQSLDQGLQFLIQYYNGEERAKGNILERFSAQQFPDLHSELNLSSLELGDSALYFCASSADYNEQFFGPGTRLTVL.

This clonotype was counted at least ten times. V and J are TRBV20-1 and TRBJ2-7; D is ambiguous. Germline CDR1 is DFQATT and CDR2 is SNEGSKA (reference sequence). The CDR3 has 13 residues. The ends were cut back, 1 base at V and 3 bases at J, with 10 bases in the middle. The CDR3 DNA reads as TGCAGTGCTAGAGTAGCCCCTTTCTACGAGCAGTACTTC. This encodes CSARVAPFYEQYF.

This clonotype was seen at least ten times. The chain carries TRBV5-6 and TRBJ1-2; 10 nucleotides line up with TRBD1. Trimming removed 5 bases from V and 6 bases from J; junction bases left unmatched: 19. The CDR3 covers 18 residues. Germline CDR1 is SGHDT and CDR2 is YYEEEE. CDR3 DNA: TGTGCCAGCAGATATACCCTCCGACAGGGGGCCCGAGTTCATGGCTACACCTTC. It is translated as CASRYTLRQGARVHGYTF.

Points on this clonotype: The junction departs from germline at one end; a sequencing error may be responsible. V and J are TRBV2 and TRBJ1-5; the D gene is possibly TRBD1 (6 bases). From germline, CDR1 is SNHLY and CDR2 FYNNEI. The CDR3 is 16 residues long. The CDR3 DNA reads TGTGCCAGCAGTGAAGACGGGCAGGGGAACAATCAACCCCAGCATTTT. Translated: CASSEDGQGNNQPQHF.

In this sample, this clonotype turned up many times. At one end, the junction sequence differs from germline, possibly due to a read error. The V and J genes are TRBV7-2 and TRBJ2-5, with a possible D match to TRBD1 (6 bases). CDR3 size: 17 residues. Germline CDR1 SGHTA, CDR2 FQGNSA. CDR3 nucleotides: TGTGCCAGCAGCTTGGGCAGGGGCTCGCCGATGCTAGAGCCCCAGTACTTC. The encoded protein is CASSLGRGSPMLEPQYF.

As to this clonotype: Being one base from a much bigger clone, this may be a read error. This rearrangement joins TRBV12-3 or TRBV12-4 to TRBJ1-6, with D maybe TRBD1 (6 bases). V lost 5 bases to trimming and J lost 5 bases, with 13 bases between them. The CDR3 has 15 residues. The CDR3 loop is CASSNQGRHNSPLHF. The CDR3 DNA is TGTGCCAGCAGTAACCAGGGGCGCCATAATTCACCCCTCCACTTT.

This clonotype was counted a few times. One base away lies a much larger clone, so this may be a sequencing read error. This chain connects TRBV5-4 to TRBJ1-2, with 7 nucleotides matching TRBD1. Germline V gene sequence: CDR1 SGHNT, CDR2 YYREEE (reference sequence). This CDR3 is 13 amino acids long. CDR3 loop: CASRRQGGYDYTF. The CDR3 DNA sequence: TGTGCCAGCAGAAGACAGGGCGGTTATGACTACACCTTC.

This clonotype was observed many times. The chain couples TRBV7-2 to TRBJ2-5; D possibly corresponds to TRBD1 (6 bases). In germline, CDR1 is SGHTA, CDR2 FQGNSA. The CDR3 loop spans 18 amino acids. Trimming stripped 5 bases from V and 0 bases from J, with 22 bases between. The CDR3 nucleotides are TGTGCCAGCAGCGACGAAGGGTGGACAGTTCCGTACCAAGAGACCCAGTACTTC. This gives the protein CASSDEGWTVPYQETQYF.

This clonotype was counted ten times or more. For the CDR3, the DNA is TGTGCCAGCAGCTTAGAACAGCTTAATCAGCCCCAGCATTTT. Translation: CASSLEQLNQPQHF. This chain uses TRBV7-2 with TRBJ1-5; D call uncertain. The CDR3 extends over 14 amino acids. Trimming removed 1 base at V and 4 bases at J, with 8 bases between. Germline loops: CDR1 SGHTA, CDR2 FQGNSA.

The gene calls are TRBV2 and TRBJ2-3, with a weak D call TRBD2 (6 bases). The CDR3 is 15 residues long. CDR1 is SNHLY, CDR2 FYNNEI, per germline. V was pared by 3 bases and J by 1 base, with 11 bases between. CDR3 in DNA: TGTGCCAGCAGTGACGGTTCTAGCGGCACAGATACGCAGTATTTT. Translating gives CASSDGSSGTDTQYF.

V and J are TRBV12-3 or TRBV12-4 and TRBJ2-5; 9 bases fit TRBD2. The CDR3 length is 18 residues. V lost 7 bases and J lost 5; bases outside the gene matches: 20. The CDR3 coding sequence is TGTGCCAGCACCTCCTCCTCGGGGCGGGGGGGCCGGAGGGAGACCCAGTACTTC. It is translated as CASTSSSGRGGRRETQYF.

This clonotype was seen at least ten times. The chain recombines TRBV6-5 with TRBJ2-1; maybe TRBD1 (6 bases). Germline V gene data show CDR1 as MNHEY and CDR2 as SVGAGI. Between the trimmed V and J ends, which lost 6 bases and 0 bases, there was a span of 9 bases. CDR3 length equals 14 residues. CDR3 sequence: CASSGQSSYNEQFF. CDR3 in DNA: TGTGCCAGCAGCGGACAGAGCTCCTACAATGAGCAGTTCTTC.

Ten or more counts support this clonotype. The rearrangement uses TRBV2 and TRBJ1-1; perhaps TRBD1 as D (5 bases). Between the trimmed V and J ends, which lost 3 bases and 1 base, there was a span of 12 bases. This CDR3 has 15 residues. Germline assignment: CDR1 SNHLY and CDR2 FYNNEI. CDR3 amino acids: CASSEGRGGNTEAFF. In nucleotides, the CDR3 is TGTGCCAGCAGTGAGGGGAGGGGAGGGAACACTGAAGCTTTCTTT.